The 29 T cell receptor beta chains below were found in one sample sequenced in a study of cytomegalovirus exposure and HLA in healthy donors (dated by TCRdb to 2016 to 2017). Libraries were built with the immunoSEQ multiplex PCR assay. A mixture of 60 forward primers for TCR Vbeta segments and 13 reverse primers for TCR Jbeta segments was used in the multiplex PCR. This is the immuneACCESS table as TCRdb keeps it, with only in-frame sequences that have V and J called. A part of the clones is gone; compared with another copy, unresolved V genes explain less than half, and the rest is unexplained. The sample table lists about 130,000 clones, more than 8% of them with a count of one. The ten largest clones represent 4.5% to 7% of the sample. Sequenced sample: PBMCs. The receptor set was obtained from a man in his forties in good health and CMV-seronegative.

The chain combines TRBV6-5 with TRBJ1-1; a possible D gene is TRBD1 (5 bases). The germline V gene encodes CDR1 MNHEY and CDR2 SVGAGI. The V gene lost 2 bases and the J gene lost 4 bases, with 8 bases spanning the gap. This CDR3 contains 13 residues. Here the CDR3 DNA reads TGTGCCAGCAGTTACGGCAGGGCCACTGAAGCTTTCTTT. This sequence encodes CASSYGRATEAFF.

This clone was recorded a few times. The chain uses TRBV7-9 and TRBJ1-5; D might be TRBD1 (5 bases). CDR1 is SEHNR, CDR2 FQNEAQ, per germline (reference sequence). V lost 5 bases and J 7 bases, leaving 12 bases between the germline ends. The CDR3 length is 13 residues. CDR3 nucleotide sequence: TGTGCCAGCAGCCCCGGGGGGGGGCAGCCCCAGCATTTT. This sequence encodes CASSPGGGQPQHF.

This clone was picked up a small number of times. V and J are TRBV19 and TRBJ2-2; a weak D match, TRBD2 (5 bases). CDR1 and CDR2 from the germline V gene are LNHDA and SQIVND (reference sequence). The CDR3 has 14 amino acids. The V gene lost 7 bases and the J gene lost 4 bases, with 13 bases spanning the gap. The CDR3, as DNA: TGTGCCAGTATCAAGCAAGGAGGCACCGGGGAGCTGTTTTTT. It is translated as CASIKQGGTGELFF. The full variable domain, completed using reference TRBV19 and TRBJ2-2, is DGGITQSPKYLFRKEGQNVTLSCEQNLNHDAMYWYRQDPGQGLRLIYYSQIVNDFQKGDIAEGYSVSREKKESFPLTVTSAQKNPTAFYLCASIKQGGTGELFFGEGSRLTVL.

The J gene is TRBJ1-1, the V gene TRBV10-1, with TRBD1 matching 9 bases. Germline V gene lookup returns CDR1 WNHNN and CDR2 SYGVQD (reference sequence). There are 13 residues in the CDR3. J gave up 5 bases and V 7 bases, and 5 bases lay outside the gene matches. The DNA of the CDR3 is TGCGCCAGCAACAGGGGGCGAGGGACTGAAGCTTTCTTT. Encoded protein: CASNRGRGTEAFF.

This clone appeared a few times. This chain connects TRBV30 to TRBJ1-6, with 7 bases identical to TRBD1. The germline gives CDR1 GTSNPN, CDR2 SVGIG (reference sequence). The CDR3 is 13 residues long. V lost 5 bases to trimming and J lost 8 bases; unmatched junction nucleotides: 6. The CDR3 loop reads CAWRQGTYSPLHF. CDR3 nucleotides: TGTGCCTGGCGACAGGGCACTTATTCACCCCTCCACTTT.

This chain links TRBV7-2 with TRBJ2-2; maybe TRBD1 (5 bases). This CDR3 has 12 residues. Germline V CDR1 and CDR2: SGHTA, FQGNSA. V was shortened by 5 bases and J by 8 bases, with 9 bases between the two germline ends. The CDR3 is CASSPGWGELFF. The DNA for the CDR3 is TGTGCCAGCAGCCCAGGGTGGGGGGAGCTGTTTTTT.

The genes are TRBV5-6 and TRBJ2-3, with TRBD1 identical over 8 bases. Germline values: CDR1 SGHDT, CDR2 YYEEEE. The CDR3 totals 14 residues. The V segment lost 2 bases and the J segment 4 bases; nucleotides outside the gene matches: 3. The CDR3 is CASSLQGGADTQYF. CDR3 in DNA: TGTGCCAGCAGCTTACAGGGGGGCGCAGATACGCAGTATTTT.

The rearrangement uses TRBV16 and TRBJ1-2, with 7 bases lining up with TRBD1. Looked up from germline, CDR1 is KGHSY and CDR2 is FQNENV. This CDR3 is 15 amino acids long. V was pared by 3 bases and J by 10 bases, with 14 bases of the junction left unmatched. The CDR3 nucleotides are TGTGCCAGCAGCCAGCAAAAATCCGGGACAGCTCCCTACACCTTC. Its protein is CASSQQKSGTAPYTF. Full variable domain (remainder filled in from reference TRBV16 and TRBJ1-2): GEEVAQTPKHLVRGEGQKAKLYCAPIKGHSYVFWYQQVLKNEFKFLISFQNENVFDETGMPKERFSAKCLPNSPCSLEIQATKLEDSAVYFCASSQQKSGTAPYTFGSGTRLTVV.

This clone has just a few counts. The V gene is TRBV2, the J gene TRBJ1-1; 9 bases map to TRBD1. Trimming at V came to 6 bases and at J to 1 base, leaving 9 bases not matched to a gene. CDR3 length: 16 amino acids. The germline V gene has CDR1 SNHLY and CDR2 FYNNEI. In DNA, the CDR3 is TGTGCCAGCAGGGCCGGGACAGGGAAGTCGAACACTGAAGCTTTCTTT. Its protein product is CASRAGTGKSNTEAFF.

This clone was observed a few times. The rearrangement joins TRBV7-6 to TRBJ1-3, with a possible D match to TRBD1 (5 bases). CDR3 length equals 14 residues. In germline, CDR1 is SGHVS, CDR2 FNYEAQ. V lost 4 bases, J lost 1 base, and 8 bases lay in between. The CDR3 sequence: CASSSGSSGNTIYF. CDR3 coding DNA: TGTGCCAGCAGCTCAGGGTCATCTGGAAACACCATATATTTT.

The chain has TRBV7-8 and TRBJ1-2, with D unresolved. This CDR3 is built from 13 residues. Germline V lookup: CDR1 SGHVS, CDR2 FQNEAQ. V lost 0 bases, J lost 3 bases, and 5 bases lay in between. The CDR3 is CASSLAPDYGYTF. The CDR3 region has the DNA TGTGCCAGCAGCTTAGCTCCAGACTATGGCTACACCTTC.

The CDR3 here is CASSPPVSGGLTDTQYF. The CDR3 DNA reads TGCGCCAGCAGCCCCCCCGTTAGCGGGGGGCTTACAGATACGCAGTATTTT. The genes are TRBV5-1 and TRBJ2-3; 10 bases line up with TRBD2. The CDR3 is made up of 17 amino acids. The germline CDR1 and CDR2 sequences are SGHRS and YFSETQ. V dropped 4 bases and J dropped 3; count of bases not matched to a gene: 11.

The gene calls are TRBV5-1 and TRBJ2-1, with 9 nucleotides matching TRBD2. The CDR3 contains 16 residues. V lost 0 bases and J lost 6; bases outside the gene matches: 7. CDR1 and CDR2 from the germline V gene are SGHRS and YFSETQ. This CDR3 reads CASSLVSGSGGNEQFF. The CDR3 DNA follows: TGCGCCAGCAGCTTGGTCTCGGGTAGCGGGGGCAATGAGCAGTTCTTC. The full variable domain, its missing parts supplied by reference TRBV5-1 and TRBJ2-1, is KAGVTQTPRYLIKTRGQQVTLSCSPISGHRSVSWYQQTPGQGLQFLFEYFSETQRNKGNFPGRFSGRQFSNSRSEMNVSTLELGDSALYLCASSLVSGSGGNEQFFGPGTRLTVL.

This chain joins TRBV7-2 and TRBJ1-4, with D possibly matching TRBD1 (5 bases). This CDR3 has 15 amino acids. Trimming pared 4 bases from V and 0 bases from J, leaving 9 bases between. Germline V gene data show CDR1 as SGHTA and CDR2 as FQGNSA. The CDR3 sequence: CASSWGGSTNEKLFF. The CDR3 DNA follows: TGTGCCAGCAGCTGGGGGGGGTCAACTAATGAAAAACTGTTTTTT.

This clone was observed a few times. The chain uses TRBV7-3 and TRBJ2-1; TRBD1 aligns across 8 bases. The CDR3 length is 14 residues. Germline V gene lookup returns CDR1 SGHTA and CDR2 FQGTGA. With V trimmed by 5 bases and J by 5 bases, 5 bases remained unmatched. In DNA form, the CDR3 reads TGTGCCAGCAGCCGGGACAGGTGGGACAATGAGCAGTTCTTC. Protein: CASSRDRWDNEQFF.

This clone was seen only a few times. This chain connects TRBV18 to TRBJ1-5; 9 bases match TRBD1. V lost 6 bases to trimming and J lost 4 bases; unmatched junction nucleotides: 10. Germline V gene lookup returns CDR1 KGHSH and CDR2 LQKENI. CDR3 length: 16 amino acids. The DNA for the CDR3 is TGTGCCAGCTCGCCAGGTACAGGGGGCAAGAATCAGCCCCAGCATTTT. This gives the protein CASSPGTGGKNQPQHF.

The table lists this clone with a few counts. The V and J genes are TRBV12-2 and TRBJ2-1; TRBD2 is taken as the D call from the table, unchecked against the DNA. TRBV12-2 is flagged as a pseudogene. This CDR3 region has 12 residues. The CDR3 DNA reads TGTGCAAGTCGCCTGGAGGCACAGGAGCAGTTCTTC. Its protein is CASRLEAQEQFF.

This chain uses TRBV11-3 with TRBJ2-1; 12 nucleotides align to TRBD2. CDR3 length: 15 residues. The trim removed 5 bases at V and 7 bases at J, leaving 6 bases unmatched. Germline lookup yields CDR1 SGHNT and CDR2 YENEEA. In nucleotides, the CDR3 is TGTGCCAGCAGCGGGAGACTAGCGGGGGTGAATGAGCAGTTCTTC. Translation gives CASSGRLAGVNEQFF.

The rearrangement joins TRBV7-9 to TRBJ2-7, with D perhaps matching TRBD2 (6 bases). Germline loops: CDR1 SEHNR, CDR2 FQNEAQ (reference sequence). The CDR3 has 12 amino acids. V lost 5 bases, J lost 6 bases, and 11 bases lay in between. In DNA form, the CDR3 reads TGTGCCAGCAGCGTATCGGGGGTCGAGCAGTACTTC. Its protein product is CASSVSGVEQYF.

This clone was detected a few times. The V call is TRBV5-3, the J call TRBJ1-1, with D unclear. TRBV5-3 is treated as an ORF (open reading frame) with a function not yet certain. V lost 0 bases and J 4 bases, leaving 19 bases between the germline ends. This CDR3 is built from 17 residues. The CDR3 sequence is CARSLGQAFGLSTEAFF. The CDR3 DNA reads TGTGCCAGAAGCTTGGGCCAGGCCTTCGGATTGAGCACTGAAGCTTTCTTT.

This clone was seen a few times. The rearrangement joins TRBV29-1 to TRBJ2-1, with a possible D match to TRBD2 (6 bases). Trimming removed 6 bases from V and 0 bases from J, with 15 bases in between. CDR3 length: 15 residues. CDR1 and CDR2 (germline): SQVTM, ANQGSEA. Here the CDR3 DNA reads TGCAGCGTCCCTTGGGGGGAGAGCTCCTACAATGAGCAGTTCTTC. Encoded protein: CSVPWGESSYNEQFF.

CDR3 in DNA: TGTGCCAGCAGCGTAGAAGGAAGGGACAGGGGTTGGAATGAGCAGTTCTTC. Translated, it gives CASSVEGRDRGWNEQFF. The chain recombines TRBV9 with TRBJ2-1; 10 nucleotides match TRBD1. Germline V gene data show CDR1 as SGDLS and CDR2 as YYNGEE. Germline trimming cut 0 bases from V and 7 bases from J; bases unmatched to any gene: 10. This CDR3 has 17 residues.

The rearrangement links TRBV29-1 to TRBJ1-3; D gene unclear. Per the germline V gene, CDR1 is SQVTM and CDR2 is ANQGSEA. This CDR3 region has 11 residues. Trimming removed 3 bases from V and 3 bases from J, with 3 bases in between. As DNA, the CDR3 is TGCAGCGTTGACATTGGAAACACCATATATTTT. Its translation is CSVDIGNTIYF.

The sample holds a few counts of this clone. The chain uses TRBV19 and TRBJ2-5, with D perhaps matching TRBD1 (6 bases). The CDR3 has 13 residues. Per the germline V gene, CDR1 is LNHDA and CDR2 is SQIVND (reference sequence). Between the trimmed V and J ends, which lost 1 base and 4 bases, there was a span of 7 bases. CDR3 region: CASSIGGGETQYF. The CDR3 coding sequence is TGTGCCAGTAGTATAGGAGGGGGAGAGACCCAGTACTTC.

This rearrangement joins TRBV19 to TRBJ2-7; D possibly corresponds to TRBD2 (5 bases). CDR1 LNHDA and CDR2 SQIVND come from the germline V gene (reference sequence). This CDR3 has 12 residues. V lost 9 bases to trimming and J lost 3 bases, with 12 bases between them. For the CDR3, the DNA is TGTGCCAGCAAGGGAGAGGGCTACGAGCAGTACTTC. This gives the protein CASKGEGYEQYF.

V and J are TRBV5-5 and TRBJ2-2, with TRBD1 matching over 7 bases. After removal of 1 base from V and 0 bases from J, the junction contained 3 bases not matched to a gene. CDR3 length: 16 residues. The germline gives CDR1 SGHKS, CDR2 YYEKEE (reference sequence). This CDR3 reads CASSLQQGANTGELFF. The CDR3 DNA sequence: TGTGCCAGCAGCTTGCAGCAGGGGGCGAACACCGGGGAGCTGTTTTTT.

The chain employs TRBV2 and TRBJ1-6; 9 positions agree with TRBD1. Trimming cost V 6 bases and J 6 bases; bases outside gene matches: 9. CDR1 SNHLY and CDR2 FYNNEI come from the germline V gene. CDR3 length equals 16 residues. In DNA form, the CDR3 reads TGTGCCAGCAGGGCCTCGGACAGGGGTCCTAATTCACCCCTCCACTTT. Translating it yields CASRASDRGPNSPLHF.

The chain couples TRBV7-8 to TRBJ2-3, with 13 bases that match TRBD2. CDR1 is SGHVS and CDR2 is FQNEAQ in the germline V gene. The CDR3 sequence is 17 residues long. The junction had 6 bases not matched to a gene; V was cut back by 5 bases and J by 1 base. The DNA for the CDR3 is TGTGCCAGCAGCCCCAGGACTAGCGGGGGCGGCACAGATACGCAGTATTTT. Protein: CASSPRTSGGGTDTQYF.

This clone was recorded a few times. This chain links TRBV6-5 with TRBJ1-4; the match to TRBD1 covers 7 bases. This CDR3 comprises 14 residues. After removal of 6 bases from V and 4 bases from J, the junction contained 5 bases not matched to a gene. CDR1 and CDR2 (germline): MNHEY, SVGAGI. The CDR3 sequence: CASSYRGGNEKLFF. In nucleotides, the CDR3 is TGTGCCAGCAGCTACAGGGGCGGTAATGAAAAACTGTTTTTT.